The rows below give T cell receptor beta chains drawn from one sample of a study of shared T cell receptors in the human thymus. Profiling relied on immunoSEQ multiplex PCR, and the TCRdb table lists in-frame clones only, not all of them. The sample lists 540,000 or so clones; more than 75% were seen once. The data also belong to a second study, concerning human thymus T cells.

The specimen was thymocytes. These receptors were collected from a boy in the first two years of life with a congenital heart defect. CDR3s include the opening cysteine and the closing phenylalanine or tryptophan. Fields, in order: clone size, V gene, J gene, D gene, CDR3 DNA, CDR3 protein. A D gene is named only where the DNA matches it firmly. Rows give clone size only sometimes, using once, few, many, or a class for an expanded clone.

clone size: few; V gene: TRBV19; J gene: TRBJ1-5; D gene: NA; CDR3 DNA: TGTGCCAGTTGGGGAGATAGCAATCAGCCCCAGCATTTT; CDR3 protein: CASWGDSNQPQHF
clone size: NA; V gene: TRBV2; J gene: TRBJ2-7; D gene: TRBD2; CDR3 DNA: TGTGCCAGCAGTTCTCGGAGGACTAGCGGGATCTTAATCTACGAGCAGTACTTC; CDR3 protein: CASSSRRTSGILIYEQYF
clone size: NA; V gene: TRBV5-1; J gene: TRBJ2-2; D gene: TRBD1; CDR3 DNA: TGCGCCAGCGGGTTAGCAGGGTCGGACAGGGCGAACACCGGGGAGCTGTTTTTT; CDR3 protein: CASGLAGSDRANTGELFF
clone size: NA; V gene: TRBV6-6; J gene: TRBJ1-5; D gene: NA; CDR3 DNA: TGTGCCAGCAGTTACTCGGGAGCCAATCAGCCCCAGCATTTT; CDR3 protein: CASSYSGANQPQHF
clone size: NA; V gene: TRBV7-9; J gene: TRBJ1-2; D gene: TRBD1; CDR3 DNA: TGTGCCAGCAGCATCCGGGACAGGGACCAACCAGACTATGGCTACACCTTC; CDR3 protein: CASSIRDRDQPDYGYTF
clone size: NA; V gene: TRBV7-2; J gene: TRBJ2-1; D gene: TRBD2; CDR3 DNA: TGTGCCAGCAGAAGAGCGGGAGGGCCGGACGACAATGAGCAGTTCTTC; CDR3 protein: CASRRAGGPDDNEQFF
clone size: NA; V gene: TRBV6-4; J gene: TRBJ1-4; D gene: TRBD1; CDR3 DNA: TGTGCCAGCAGCCCGGGACAGGGCCGTGAAAAACTGTTTTTT; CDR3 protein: CASSPGQGREKLFF
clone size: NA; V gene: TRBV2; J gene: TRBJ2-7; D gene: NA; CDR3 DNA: TGTGCCAGCACCAGACAGGTCCCAACCTACGAGCAGTACTTC; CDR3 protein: CASTRQVPTYEQYF
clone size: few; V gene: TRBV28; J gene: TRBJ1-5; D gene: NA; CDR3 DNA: TGTGCCAGCAGGGGGACACTCAGCAATCAGCCCCAGCATTTT; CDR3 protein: CASRGTLSNQPQHF
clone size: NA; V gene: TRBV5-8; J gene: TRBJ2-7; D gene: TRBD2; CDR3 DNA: TGTGCCAGCAGCAGCCCGGGACTAGCGGCTTACGAGCAGTACTTC; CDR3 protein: CASSSPGLAAYEQYF
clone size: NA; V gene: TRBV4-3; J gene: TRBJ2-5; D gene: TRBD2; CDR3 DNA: TGCGCCAGCAGCCAAGATAGGGCCCCACTAGCGGGAGGGCTTGGGACCCAGTACTTC; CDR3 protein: CASSQDRAPLAGGLGTQYF
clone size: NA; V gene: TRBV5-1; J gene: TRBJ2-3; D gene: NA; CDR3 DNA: TGCGCCAGCAGCTTGGGGCGGCGGGGCACAGATACGCAGTATTTT; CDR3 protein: CASSLGRRGTDTQYF
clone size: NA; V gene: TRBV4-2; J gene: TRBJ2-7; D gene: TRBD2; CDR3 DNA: TGTGCCAGCAGCCTCCTCCCACTAGCGGGAGGGCCATTCTACGAGCAGTACTTC; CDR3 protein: CASSLLPLAGGPFYEQYF
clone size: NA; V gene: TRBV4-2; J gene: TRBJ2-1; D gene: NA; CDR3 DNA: TGTGCCAACAGCCATTCAGGGGGGCCTACGGGACTAGAGTTCTTC; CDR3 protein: CANSHSGGPTGLEFF
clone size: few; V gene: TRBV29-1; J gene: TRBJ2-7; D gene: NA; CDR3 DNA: TGCAGCGTTTCACGGCAGGGCTCCTACGAGCAGTACTTC; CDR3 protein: CSVSRQGSYEQYF
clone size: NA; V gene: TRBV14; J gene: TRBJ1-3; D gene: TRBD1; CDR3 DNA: TGTGCCAGCAGCCAAGCCCCCGAGCAGGGGGACGTGGGCTCTGGAAACACCATATATTTT; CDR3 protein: CASSQAPEQGDVGSGNTIYF